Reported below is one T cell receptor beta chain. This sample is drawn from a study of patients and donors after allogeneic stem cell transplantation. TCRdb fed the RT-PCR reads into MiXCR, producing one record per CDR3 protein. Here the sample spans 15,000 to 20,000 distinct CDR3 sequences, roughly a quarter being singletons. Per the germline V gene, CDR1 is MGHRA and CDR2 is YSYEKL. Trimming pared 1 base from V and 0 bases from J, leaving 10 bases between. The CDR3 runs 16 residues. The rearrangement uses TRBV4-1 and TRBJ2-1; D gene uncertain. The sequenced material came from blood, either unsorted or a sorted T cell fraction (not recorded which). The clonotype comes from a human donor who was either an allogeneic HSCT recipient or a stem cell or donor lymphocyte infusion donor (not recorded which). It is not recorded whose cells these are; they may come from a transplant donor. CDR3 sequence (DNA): TGCGCCAGCAGCCAAGGTCCCAAGCACTCCTACAATGAGCAGTTCTTC. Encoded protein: CASSQGPKHSYNEQFF.